Listed below are T cell receptor beta chains from one sample, sequenced in a study of beta chain features in type 1 diabetes. Here immunoSEQ multiplex PCR was the method, and the copy in TCRdb shows in-frame clones only, minus some. The sample has under 200,000 clones, 9% to 10% seen once; the top ten hold 2% to 2.5%. The sequenced sample was central memory CD4+ T cells from blood. Source of these receptors: a young woman in good health. CDR3s include the opening cysteine and the closing phenylalanine or tryptophan.

>TRBV5-1|16
CAPPTGQSYSYNEQFF
>TRBV6-5|14
CASKRQGTVETQYF
>TRBV23-1|16
CASSQSRGQGNSPLHF
>TRBV29-1|16
CSVGVWERGNTGELFF
>TRBV29-1|12
CSVVGSAGVGFF
>TRBV7-2|16
CASSLGGGRSNQPQHF
>TRBV27|20
CASSPKYSGLAGSKRYIQYF
>TRBV30|12
CAWTPGNYGYTF
>TRBV9|15
CASSVTGDRRETQYF
>TRBV4-1|16
CASSHGGAGGSYEQYF
>TRBV7-2|17
CASTLGISGGSGETQYF
>TRBV5-8|14
CASSPNYAQETQYF
>TRBV5-4|13
CASSPGQGETQYF
>TRBV6-5|14
CASSNQLNNQPQHF